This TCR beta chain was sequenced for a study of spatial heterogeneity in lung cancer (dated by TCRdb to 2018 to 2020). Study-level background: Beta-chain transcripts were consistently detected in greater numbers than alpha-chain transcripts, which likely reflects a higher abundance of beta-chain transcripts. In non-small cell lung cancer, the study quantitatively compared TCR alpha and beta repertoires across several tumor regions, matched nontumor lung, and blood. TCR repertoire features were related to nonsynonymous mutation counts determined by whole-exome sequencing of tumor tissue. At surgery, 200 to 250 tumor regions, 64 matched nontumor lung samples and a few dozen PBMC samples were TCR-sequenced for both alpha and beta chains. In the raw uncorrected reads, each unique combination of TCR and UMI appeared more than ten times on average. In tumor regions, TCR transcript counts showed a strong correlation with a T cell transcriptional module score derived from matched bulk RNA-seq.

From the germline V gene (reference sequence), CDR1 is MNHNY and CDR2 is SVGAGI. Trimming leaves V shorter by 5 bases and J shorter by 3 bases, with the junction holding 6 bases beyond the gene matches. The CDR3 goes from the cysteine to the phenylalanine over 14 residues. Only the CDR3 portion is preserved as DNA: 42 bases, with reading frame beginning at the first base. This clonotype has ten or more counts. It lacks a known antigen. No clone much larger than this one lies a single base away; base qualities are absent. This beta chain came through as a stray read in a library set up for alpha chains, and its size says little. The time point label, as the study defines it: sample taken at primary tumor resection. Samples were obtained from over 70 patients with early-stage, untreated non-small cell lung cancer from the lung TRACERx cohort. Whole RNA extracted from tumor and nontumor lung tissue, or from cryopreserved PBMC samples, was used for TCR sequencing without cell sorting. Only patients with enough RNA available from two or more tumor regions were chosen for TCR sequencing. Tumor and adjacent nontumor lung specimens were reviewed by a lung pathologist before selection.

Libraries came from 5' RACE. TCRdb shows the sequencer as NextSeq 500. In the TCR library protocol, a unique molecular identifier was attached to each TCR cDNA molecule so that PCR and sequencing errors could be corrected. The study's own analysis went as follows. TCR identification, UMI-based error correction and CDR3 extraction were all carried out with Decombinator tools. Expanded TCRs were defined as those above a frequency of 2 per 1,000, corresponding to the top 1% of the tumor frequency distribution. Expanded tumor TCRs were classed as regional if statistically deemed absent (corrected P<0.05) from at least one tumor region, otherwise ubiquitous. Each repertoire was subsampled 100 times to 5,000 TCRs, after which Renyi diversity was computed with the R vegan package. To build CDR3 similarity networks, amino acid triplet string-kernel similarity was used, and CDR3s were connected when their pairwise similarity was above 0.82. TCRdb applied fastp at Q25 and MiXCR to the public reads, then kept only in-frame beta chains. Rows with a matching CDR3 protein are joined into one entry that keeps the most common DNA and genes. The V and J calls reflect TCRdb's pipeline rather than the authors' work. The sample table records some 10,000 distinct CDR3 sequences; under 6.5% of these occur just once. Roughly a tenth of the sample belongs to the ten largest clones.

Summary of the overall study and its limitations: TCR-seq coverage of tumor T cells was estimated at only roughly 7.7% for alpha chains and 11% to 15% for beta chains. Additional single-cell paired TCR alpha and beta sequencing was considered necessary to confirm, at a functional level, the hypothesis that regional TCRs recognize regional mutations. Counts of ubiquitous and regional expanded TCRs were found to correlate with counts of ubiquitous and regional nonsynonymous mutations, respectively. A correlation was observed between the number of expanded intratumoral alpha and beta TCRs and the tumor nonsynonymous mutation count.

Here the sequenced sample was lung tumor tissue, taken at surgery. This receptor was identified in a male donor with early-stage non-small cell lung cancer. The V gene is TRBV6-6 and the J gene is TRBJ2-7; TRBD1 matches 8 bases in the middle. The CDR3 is CASSGQGANYEQYF. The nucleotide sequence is TGTGCCAGCAGTGGACAGGGCGCCAACTACGAGCAGTACTTC.